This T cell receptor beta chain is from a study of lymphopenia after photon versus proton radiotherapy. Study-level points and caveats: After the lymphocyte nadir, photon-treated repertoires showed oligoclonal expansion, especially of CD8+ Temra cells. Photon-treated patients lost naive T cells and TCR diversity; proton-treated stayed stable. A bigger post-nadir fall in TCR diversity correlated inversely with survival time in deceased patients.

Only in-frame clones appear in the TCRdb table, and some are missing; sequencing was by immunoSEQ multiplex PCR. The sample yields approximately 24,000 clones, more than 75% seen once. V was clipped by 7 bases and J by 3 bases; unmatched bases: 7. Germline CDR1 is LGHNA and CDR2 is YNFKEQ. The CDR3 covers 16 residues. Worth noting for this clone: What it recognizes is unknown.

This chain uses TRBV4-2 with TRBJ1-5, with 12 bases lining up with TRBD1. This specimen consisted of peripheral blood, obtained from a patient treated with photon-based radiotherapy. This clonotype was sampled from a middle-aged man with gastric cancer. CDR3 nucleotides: TGTGCCAGCACCTCCGGGACAGGGGGCAACAATCAGCCCCAGCATTTT. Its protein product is CASTSGTGGNNQPQHF.